This passage covers 5 T cell receptor beta chains from one sample sequenced in a study of identical twins. TCRdb itself ran the 5' RACE reads through MiXCR, one entry per CDR3 protein. The sample consists of 400,000 or so distinct CDR3 sequences, roughly 9% of them appearing once. The sample consisted of naive T cells sorted from blood. The receptors stem from a woman between 45 and 65 years old in good health.

This clonotype occurred many times. The rearrangement uses TRBV15 and TRBJ1-5; no clear D gene. Per the germline V gene, CDR1 is LNHNV and CDR2 is YYDKDF (reference sequence). V gave up 1 base and J gave up 1 base, with 8 bases separating them. This CDR3 is built from 15 residues. CDR3 in amino acids: CATSRAVTSNQPQHF. CDR3 coding DNA: TGTGCCACCAGCAGAGCCGTTACAAGCAATCAGCCCCAGCATTTT.

The rearrangement uses TRBV6-1 and TRBJ2-3; D uncertain. Looked up from germline, CDR1 is MNHNS and CDR2 is SASEGT. V was trimmed by 3 bases and J by 6 bases, leaving 7 bases between them. The CDR3 covers 12 residues. DNA for the CDR3: TGTGCCAGCAGTGACCAAGTTGATACGCAGTATTTT. Translated, it gives CASSDQVDTQYF.

There are many counts of this clonotype. This rearrangement joins TRBV3-1 to TRBJ2-1; D is ambiguous. CDR1 is LGHDT and CDR2 is YNNKEL in the germline V gene (reference sequence). V was cut by 4 bases and J by 4 bases, with 11 bases left in between. The CDR3 runs 14 residues. CDR3 DNA: TGTGCCAGCAGCCTACCCCGACCTTACAATGAGCAGTTCTTC. Its protein product is CASSLPRPYNEQFF.

This clonotype was detected a few times. The rearrangement uses TRBV2 and TRBJ2-7, with TRBD2 identical over 9 bases. The CDR3 length is 14 residues. V shed 9 bases and J 1 base; nucleotides not matched to a gene: 7. Germline values: CDR1 SNHLY, CDR2 FYNNEI. The CDR3 coding sequence is TGTGCCAGGAGACTCCTAGCGGGGTCCTACGAGCAGTACGTC. Its translation: CARRLLAGSYEQYV.

There are many counts of this clonotype. This chain joins TRBV5-5 and TRBJ2-7; D remains ambiguous. The germline gives CDR1 SGHKS, CDR2 YYEKEE (reference sequence). Between the trimmed V and J ends, which lost 4 bases and 5 bases, there was a span of 10 bases. The CDR3 consists of 12 residues. For the CDR3, the DNA is TGTGCCAGCAGCCCTTTTTCCCACGAGCAGTACTTC. It specifies CASSPFSHEQYF.